Listed here are 6 T cell receptor beta chains from one sample, sequenced in a study of response to subunit inactivated influenza vaccine. TCRdb called the RT-PCR reads again in MiXCR, with one record for every CDR3 protein. The sample has more than 550,000 distinct CDR3 sequences, about 10% seen once. Sequencing was performed on PBMCs from blood, taken on the day of vaccination. These TCRs come from a middle-aged man who received an inactivated influenza vaccine.

V usage is TRBV20-1 and J usage is TRBJ1-2; D is unresolved. The CDR3 spans 15 residues. Germline CDR1 reads DFQATT; CDR2 reads SNEGSKA (reference sequence). The ends were cut back, 5 bases at V and 6 bases at J, with 22 bases in the middle. CDR3 sequence reads: CSAPPGRQAENGYTF. CDR3 sequence (DNA): TGCAGTGCTCCCCCTGGACGGCAGGCGGAGAATGGCTACACCTTC.

This clonotype was seen at least ten times. V gene TRBV11-3 combines with J gene TRBJ2-3; no clear D. CDR3 length equals 13 residues. V lost 0 bases, J lost 6 bases, and 7 bases lay in between. Per the germline V gene, CDR1 is SGHNT and CDR2 is YENEEA. CDR3 sequence: CASSLDRMDTQYF. The CDR3 bases are TGTGCCAGCAGCTTAGATCGGATGGATACGCAGTATTTT. Full variable domain (rest looked up from reference TRBV11-3 and TRBJ2-3): EAGVVQSPRYKIIEKKQPVAFWCNPISGHNTLYWYLQNLGQGPELLIRYENEEAVDDSQLPKDRFSAERLKGVDSTLKIQPAELGDSAVYLCASSLDRMDTQYFGPGTRLTVL.

The V call is TRBV12-5, the J call TRBJ2-7; D is uncertain. The CDR3 covers 14 residues. The germline V gene has CDR1 LGHNT and CDR2 FRNRAP. V gave up 1 base and J gave up 4 bases, with 11 bases separating them. This chain's CDR3 is CASGLGDRAYEQYF. DNA of the CDR3: TGTGCTAGTGGTTTGGGTGATAGAGCGTACGAGCAGTACTTC.

At least ten counts were recorded for this clonotype. This chain connects TRBV7-9 to TRBJ2-1; 9 nucleotides agree with TRBD1. V lost 5 bases, J lost 3 bases, and 5 bases stayed unmatched. This CDR3 has 15 residues. Germline assignment: CDR1 SEHNR and CDR2 FQNEAQ (reference sequence). CDR3 protein: CASSRGGQGYNEQFF. DNA for the CDR3: TGTGCCAGCAGCCGAGGGGGACAGGGCTACAATGAGCAGTTCTTC.

A word on this clonotype: Compared with germline, one end of the junction differs, possibly owing to a read error. This chain joins TRBV7-6 and TRBJ2-5; TRBD2 aligns across 13 bases. The CDR3 length is 12 residues. Germline V gene data show CDR1 as SGHVS and CDR2 as FNYEAQ. The CDR3 bases are TGTGCCAGCAGCTGGGGGACTAGCGGGACTATCTTC. This sequence encodes CASSWGTSGTIF.

This clonotype has just a few counts. The rearrangement links TRBV28 to TRBJ1-5, with no clear D. Trimming removed 7 bases from V and 0 bases from J, with 13 bases in between. In germline, CDR1 is MDHEN, CDR2 SYDVKM. The CDR3 spans 15 residues. The CDR3: CASTIGFYSNQPQHF. The CDR3 nucleotides read TGTGCCAGCACTATAGGGTTTTATAGCAATCAGCCCCAGCATTTT.